Each of the 26 T cell receptor beta chains below was sequenced from the same sample in a study of cytomegalovirus exposure and HLA in healthy donors. The PCR used 60 Vbeta and 13 Jbeta primers. This table comes from immunoSEQ multiplex PCR, and its TCRdb copy is limited to in-frame clones, with some not included. The sample has some 100,000 clones; about two thirds are singletons. Sequencing was done on a sample of PBMCs. The receptors derive from a woman aged 50 to 60 in good health and CMV-seropositive.

The chain joins TRBV6-6 to TRBJ2-7, with 9 bases lining up with TRBD2. The CDR3 is made up of 13 amino acids. Per germline, CDR1 MNHNY and CDR2 SVGAGI (reference sequence). The junction had 6 bases not matched to a gene; V was cut back by 6 bases and J by 6 bases. The CDR3 loop is CASSPSGNSEQYF. Written as DNA, the CDR3 is TGTGCCAGCAGCCCTAGCGGGAATAGCGAGCAGTACTTC.

V usage is TRBV7-8 and J usage is TRBJ2-1, with a possible D match to TRBD2 (6 bases). Germline assignment: CDR1 SGHVS and CDR2 FQNEAQ. The germline V and J ends were trimmed by 4 bases and 9 bases, with 16 bases remaining between them. The CDR3 runs to 14 residues. The CDR3 DNA follows: TGTGCCAGCAGCTCCCTCCGGGGGAGAGGTGAGCAGTTCTTC. This encodes CASSSLRGRGEQFF.

This clone was picked up one time. This chain uses TRBV29-1 with TRBJ2-7, with 7 bases lining up with TRBD2. V gave up 3 bases and J gave up 3 bases; unmatched junction bases: 14. The CDR3 runs 16 residues. In germline, CDR1 is SQVTM, CDR2 ANQGSEA. Written as DNA, the CDR3 is TGCAGCGTTGAGATCGGGGGGACCTCAGGAAACTACGAGCAGTACTTC. Encoded protein: CSVEIGGTSGNYEQYF.

The J gene is TRBJ2-7, the V gene TRBV2; 10 bases map to TRBD1. This CDR3 has 14 amino acids. The trim removed 5 bases at V and 4 bases at J, leaving 5 bases unmatched. In germline, CDR1 is SNHLY, CDR2 FYNNEI. CDR3 nucleotides: TGTGCCAGCAGTTGGGACAGGGGAACTTACGAGCAGTACTTC. Its protein is CASSWDRGTYEQYF. Together with reference TRBV2 and TRBJ2-7, the CDR3 gives the full variable domain: EPEVTQTPSHQVTQMGQEVILRCVPISNHLYFYWYRQILGQKVEFLVSFYNNEISEKSEIFDDQFSVERPDGSNFTLKIRSTKLEDSAMYFCASSWDRGTYEQYFGPGTRLTVT.

The chain recombines TRBV10-3 with TRBJ1-2; the match to TRBD1 covers 9 bases. Germline V gives CDR1 ENHRY, CDR2 SYGVKD. With 4 bases clipped from V and 8 bases from J, the junction kept 5 bases outside the gene matches. CDR3 length: 13 amino acids. As DNA, the CDR3 is TGTGCCATCAGTGCGGGACAGGGTGGAGGCTACACCTTC. Translation: CAISAGQGGGYTF.

The chain couples TRBV11-2 to TRBJ2-1; 9 positions match TRBD2. Germline loops: CDR1 SGHAT, CDR2 FQNNGV. The CDR3 has 18 amino acids. After removal of 4 bases from V and 0 bases from J, the junction contained 10 bases not matched to a gene. The CDR3 DNA is TGTGCCAGCAGCTCCGGGGTAGCGGGAGCTAACTCCTACAATGAGCAGTTCTTC. The encoded protein is CASSSGVAGANSYNEQFF. Full variable domain (remainder filled in from reference TRBV11-2 and TRBJ2-1): EAGVAQSPRYKIIEKRQSVAFWCNPISGHATLYWYQQILGQGPKLLIQFQNNGVVDDSQLPKDRFSAERLKGVDSTLKIQPAKLEDSAVYLCASSSGVAGANSYNEQFFGPGTRLTVL.

This clone was recorded once. The chain employs TRBV2 and TRBJ2-7; D not resolved. Trimming pared 8 bases from V and 8 bases from J, leaving 13 bases between. CDR1 is SNHLY and CDR2 is FYNNEI in the germline V gene. The CDR3 is 11 amino acids. The DNA of the CDR3 is TGTGCCAGCTCGCTGGGCTCGAAGCAGTACTTC. It specifies CASSLGSKQYF.

This rearrangement joins TRBV7-8 to TRBJ1-1; no reliable D call. V lost 2 bases and J 1 base, leaving 5 bases between the germline ends. Germline-derived CDR1 and CDR2 are SGHVS and FQNEAQ. The CDR3 consists of 13 residues. The CDR3 loop reads CASSLRRNTEAFF. CDR3 bases: TGTGCCAGCAGCTTAAGGAGGAACACTGAAGCTTTCTTT.

This clone was observed a few times. The chain joins TRBV6-6 to TRBJ2-5; 7 bases line up with TRBD1. The trim removed 2 bases at V and 1 base at J, leaving 4 bases unmatched. Germline assignment: CDR1 MNHNY and CDR2 SVGAGI (reference sequence). The CDR3 has 15 residues. The CDR3 here is CASSYEGQVQETQYF. DNA of the CDR3: TGTGCCAGCAGTTACGAAGGACAGGTCCAAGAGACCCAGTACTTC.

This sequence joins TRBV7-9 and TRBJ1-2; 7 bases map to TRBD1. Trimming at V came to 5 bases and at J to 6 bases, leaving 6 bases not matched to a gene. CDR3 length equals 13 residues. The germline V gene has CDR1 SEHNR and CDR2 FQNEAQ (reference sequence). CDR3 bases: TGTGCCAGCAGCGACAGGGAAAACGATGGCTACACCTTC. It is translated as CASSDRENDGYTF.

This sequence joins TRBV11-1 and TRBJ2-5; D possibly corresponds to TRBD2 (6 bases). The DNA end favors TRBJ2-7, so the J call may be wrong. The length of the CDR3 is 14 residues. Germline V gene sequence: CDR1 SGHAT, CDR2 FQDESV (reference sequence). The CDR3 protein is CASSFTRRGDEQYF. The CDR3, as DNA: TGTGCCAGCAGCTTTACCAGGCGGGGCGACGAGCAGTACTTC.

This chain uses TRBV2 with TRBJ2-1; 10 bases agree with TRBD2. The CDR3 consists of 15 residues. V shed 1 base and J 9 bases; nucleotides not matched to a gene: 6. Looked up from germline, CDR1 is SNHLY and CDR2 is FYNNEI. CDR3 nucleotides: TGTGCCAGCAGTGAAGAACTAGCGGGAAACTCTGAGCAGTTCTTC. This gives the protein CASSEELAGNSEQFF.

The chain links TRBV14 to TRBJ2-7; the D gene is possibly TRBD2 (5 bases). The CDR3 totals 14 residues. V lost 8 bases to trimming and J lost 6 bases, with 20 bases between them. The germline gives CDR1 SGHDN, CDR2 FVKESK. DNA for the CDR3: TGTGCCAGCTCATCTAGCAAGTTCCCATCCGAGCAGTACTTC. This encodes CASSSSKFPSEQYF.

The V call is TRBV28, the J call TRBJ2-1, with 7 bases identical to TRBD1. The CDR3 spans 17 residues. V lost 3 bases and J lost 5; bases outside the gene matches: 13. Germline loops: CDR1 MDHEN, CDR2 SYDVKM. The CDR3, as DNA: TGTGCCAGCAGTTTCCACCCGGGACAGAGAAGCAACAATGAGCAGTTCTTC. It encodes CASSFHPGQRSNNEQFF.

The rearrangement uses TRBV19 and TRBJ2-2; 8 bases match TRBD2. The CDR3 has 16 amino acids. Germline loops: CDR1 LNHDA, CDR2 SQIVND (reference sequence). The V gene end was trimmed by 10 bases and the J gene end by 4 bases; junction bases not matched to a gene: 14. In DNA, the CDR3 is TGTGCCACCCAATATGAGGGGACTAGAGGCACCGGGGAGCTGTTTTTT. It is translated as CATQYEGTRGTGELFF.

V and J are TRBV7-3 and TRBJ2-7; a possible D gene is TRBD2 (6 bases). The germline gives CDR1 SGHTA, CDR2 FQGTGA. The CDR3 loop spans 16 amino acids. Trimming took 2 bases from V and 7 from J, leaving 21 bases between them. The CDR3 protein is CASSLPQKTRRGEQYF. The DNA of the CDR3 is TGTGCCAGCAGCTTACCGCAGAAAACCCGACGGGGGGAGCAGTACTTC.

This sequence joins TRBV6-1 and TRBJ1-1, with D hard to call. Trimming cost V 2 bases and J 6 bases, with 7 bases left between them. The CDR3 runs 12 residues. The germline gives CDR1 MNHNS, CDR2 SASEGT. The CDR3 coding sequence is TGTGCCAGCAGTGAATCGAGTTCTGAAGCTTTCTTT. Translating it yields CASSESSSEAFF.

There are a few counts of this clone. This chain joins TRBV28 and TRBJ1-1; unclear D gene. The V gene's germline CDR1 is MDHEN and CDR2 SYDVKM. The germline V and J ends were trimmed by 7 bases and 1 base, with 10 bases remaining between them. This CDR3 has 13 amino acids. Written as DNA, the CDR3 is TGTGCCAGCACCCTCCCAGGGAACACTGAAGCTTTCTTT. This sequence encodes CASTLPGNTEAFF.

This clone was seen a handful of times. The chain joins TRBV7-3 to TRBJ2-3; 9 nucleotides match TRBD2. With V trimmed by 5 bases and J by 6 bases, 15 bases remained unmatched. Per germline, CDR1 SGHTA and CDR2 FQGTGA. The length of the CDR3 is 17 residues. In nucleotides, the CDR3 is TGTGCCAGCAGCCCGATGGGGAGCGGGGGGTCGGGGGATACGCAGTATTTT. It encodes CASSPMGSGGSGDTQYF.

The genes are TRBV12-5 and TRBJ2-7; D remains ambiguous. The CDR3 runs to 13 residues. V shed 3 bases and J shed 2 bases, with 8 bases lying between them. The germline V gene has CDR1 LGHNT and CDR2 FRNRAP. This CDR3 is CASGFSSAYEQYF. The CDR3 bases are TGTGCTAGTGGTTTCTCATCAGCCTACGAGCAGTACTTC.

The genes are TRBV27 and TRBJ2-7, with 8 bases aligning to TRBD2. The CDR3 totals 12 residues. Trimming removed 0 bases from V and 9 bases from J; junction bases left unmatched: 1. Germline lookup yields CDR1 MNHEY and CDR2 SMNVEV (reference sequence). The CDR3 nucleotides read TGTGCCAGCAGTTTATCCGGGAGGGTGCAGTACTTC. This codes for CASSLSGRVQYF.

V and J are TRBV6-1 and TRBJ1-1; D is unclear. The CDR3 runs 17 residues. The germline V and J ends were trimmed by 4 bases and 1 base, with 19 bases remaining between them. Germline-derived CDR1 and CDR2 are MNHNS and SASEGT. The CDR3 DNA reads TGTGCCAGCAGTGGGAGTTCGGAGAAACTTTGGAACACTGAAGCTTTCTTT. Its protein product is CASSGSSEKLWNTEAFF.

This rearrangement joins TRBV19 to TRBJ2-5; D remains ambiguous. The assigned J gene may be wrong: the sequence end matches TRBJ2-7 better. This CDR3 has 16 amino acids. Germline values: CDR1 LNHDA, CDR2 SQIVND (reference sequence). DNA of the CDR3: TGTGCCAGTAGTATAGGACTGACGGCGAGCTCCTACGAGCAGTACTTC. Its protein is CASSIGLTASSYEQYF.

This clone turned up a few times. This chain joins TRBV6-5 and TRBJ1-2, with D maybe TRBD1 (6 bases). V was trimmed by 5 bases and J by 8 bases, leaving 18 bases between them. The germline V gene has CDR1 MNHEY and CDR2 SVGAGI. This CDR3 has 14 residues. The CDR3 loop is CASSTAQGLFGYTF. For the CDR3, the DNA is TGTGCCAGCAGTACAGCACAGGGTTTGTTCGGCTACACCTTC.

This clone was detected a few times. The chain recombines TRBV6-5 with TRBJ2-7, with 13 bases matching TRBD2. V shed 5 bases and J 10 bases; nucleotides not matched to a gene: 8. The CDR3 has 14 residues. Looked up from germline, CDR1 is MNHEY and CDR2 is SVGAGI. The CDR3 DNA reads as TGTGCCAGCAGTCCCGGACTAGCGGGAGACCATCAGTACTTC. As protein: CASSPGLAGDHQYF.

This rearrangement joins TRBV10-3 to TRBJ2-5; tentative D call: TRBD2 (6 bases). Trimming stripped 4 bases from V and 5 bases from J, with 14 bases between. This CDR3 region has 14 residues. Germline V gives CDR1 ENHRY, CDR2 SYGVKD. DNA for the CDR3: TGTGCCATCAGTGCGGGAACGGGAGCTGAGACCCAGTACTTC. It translates to CAISAGTGAETQYF.